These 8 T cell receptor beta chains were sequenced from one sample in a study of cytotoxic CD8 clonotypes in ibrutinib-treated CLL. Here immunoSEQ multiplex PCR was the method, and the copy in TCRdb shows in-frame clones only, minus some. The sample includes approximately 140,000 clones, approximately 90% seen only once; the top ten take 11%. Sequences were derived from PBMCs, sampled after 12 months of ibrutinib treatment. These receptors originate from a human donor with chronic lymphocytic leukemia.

The CDR3 DNA reads as TGTGCCAGCAGCCCGAGTTTCGGGGAGTTTGAGCAGTTCTTC. As protein: CASSPSFGEFEQFF. The chain is built from TRBV9 and TRBJ2-1, with TRBD2 as a possible D gene (5 bases). V dropped 4 bases and J dropped 9 bases, with 17 bases sitting between them. CDR3 length equals 14 residues. The V gene's germline CDR1 is SGDLS and CDR2 YYNGEE.

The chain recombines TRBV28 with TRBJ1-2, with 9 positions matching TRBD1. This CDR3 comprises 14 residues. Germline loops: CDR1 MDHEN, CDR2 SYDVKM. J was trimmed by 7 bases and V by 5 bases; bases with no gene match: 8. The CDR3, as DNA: TGTGCCAGCAGTCCGGGGACAGGGCTGGGTGGCTACACCTTC. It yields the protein CASSPGTGLGGYTF.

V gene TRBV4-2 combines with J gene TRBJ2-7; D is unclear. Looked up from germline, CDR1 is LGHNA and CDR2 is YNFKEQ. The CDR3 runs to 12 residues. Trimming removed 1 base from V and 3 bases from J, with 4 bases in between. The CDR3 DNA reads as TGTGCCAGCAGCCAAGGACTCTACGAGCAGTACTTC. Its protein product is CASSQGLYEQYF.

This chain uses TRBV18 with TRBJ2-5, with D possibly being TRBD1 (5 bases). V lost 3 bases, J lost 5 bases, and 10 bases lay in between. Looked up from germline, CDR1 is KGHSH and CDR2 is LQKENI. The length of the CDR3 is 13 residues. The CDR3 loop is CASSPTAWETQYF. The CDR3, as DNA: TGTGCCAGCTCACCGACAGCTTGGGAGACCCAGTACTTC.

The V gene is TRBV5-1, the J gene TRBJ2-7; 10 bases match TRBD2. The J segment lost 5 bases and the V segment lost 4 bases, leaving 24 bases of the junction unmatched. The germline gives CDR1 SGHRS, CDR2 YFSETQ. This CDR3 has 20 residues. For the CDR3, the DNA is TGCGCCAGCAGCCCATACGCCCCGCTAGCGGGAGTAGTCCCCGTCCACGAGCAGTACTTC. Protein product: CASSPYAPLAGVVPVHEQYF.

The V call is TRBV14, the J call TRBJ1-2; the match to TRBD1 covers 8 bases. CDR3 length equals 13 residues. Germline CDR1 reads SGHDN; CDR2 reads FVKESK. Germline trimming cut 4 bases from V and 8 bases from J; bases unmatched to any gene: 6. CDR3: CASSPGQGRGYTF. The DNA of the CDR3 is TGTGCCAGCAGCCCCGGACAGGGTCGGGGCTACACCTTC. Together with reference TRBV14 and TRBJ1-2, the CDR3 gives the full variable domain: EAGVTQFPSHSVIEKGQTVTLRCDPISGHDNLYWYRRVMGKEIKFLLHFVKESKQDESGMPNNRFLAERTGGTYSTLKVQPAELEDSGVYFCASSPGQGRGYTFGSGTRLTVV.

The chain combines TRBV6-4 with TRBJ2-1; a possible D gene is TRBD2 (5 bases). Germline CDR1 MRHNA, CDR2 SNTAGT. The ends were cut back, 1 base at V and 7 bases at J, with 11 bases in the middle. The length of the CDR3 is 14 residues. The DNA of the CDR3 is TGTGCCAGCAGTGACTTTCCGGGAATAAATGAGCAGTTCTTC. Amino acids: CASSDFPGINEQFF.

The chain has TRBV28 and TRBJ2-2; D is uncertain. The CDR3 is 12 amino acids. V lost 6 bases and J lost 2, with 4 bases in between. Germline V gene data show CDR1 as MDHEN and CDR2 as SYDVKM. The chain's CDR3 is CASRINTGELFF. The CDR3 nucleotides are TGTGCCAGCAGAATCAACACCGGGGAGCTGTTTTTT.